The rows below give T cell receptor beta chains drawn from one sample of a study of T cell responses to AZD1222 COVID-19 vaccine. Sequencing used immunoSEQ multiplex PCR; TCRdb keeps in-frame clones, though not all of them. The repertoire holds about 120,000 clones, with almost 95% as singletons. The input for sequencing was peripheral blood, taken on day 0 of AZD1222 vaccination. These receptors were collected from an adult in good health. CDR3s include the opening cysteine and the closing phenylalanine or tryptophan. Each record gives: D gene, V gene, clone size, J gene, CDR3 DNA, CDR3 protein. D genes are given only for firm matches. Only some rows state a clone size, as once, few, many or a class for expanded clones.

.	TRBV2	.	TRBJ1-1	TGTGCCAGCAGGGGGGTAGGCACTGAAGCTTTCTTT	CASRGVGTEAFF
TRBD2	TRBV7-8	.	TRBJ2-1	TGTGCCAGCAGCTTAGGGTTTAGGCTAGCGGGGAACAATGAGCAGTTCTTC	CASSLGFRLAGNNEQFF
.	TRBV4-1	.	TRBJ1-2	TGCGCCAGCATCCCAGGACCGGCAGACCACTATGGCTACACCTTC	CASIPGPADHYGYTF
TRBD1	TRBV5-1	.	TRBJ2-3	TGCGCCAGCAGCATACCCCGGGACAGGGCGGGGGATACGCAGTATTTT	CASSIPRDRAGDTQYF
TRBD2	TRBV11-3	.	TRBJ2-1	TGTGCCAGCAGCTCGGGGGCAGCGGGAGGGCCTGACAATGAGCAGTTCTTC	CASSSGAAGGPDNEQFF
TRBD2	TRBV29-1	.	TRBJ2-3	TGCAGCCCTTTACTTCAGGGAGCGGGAGCCCATACGCAGTATTTT	CSPLLQGAGAHTQYF
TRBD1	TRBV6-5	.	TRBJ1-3	TGTGCCAGCAGTAGAAGGGGGCACGCTGGAAACACCATATATTTT	CASSRRGHAGNTIYF
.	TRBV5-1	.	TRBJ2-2	TGCGCCAGCAGCACTTACCTAGCCGGGGAGCTGTTTTTT	CASSTYLAGELFF
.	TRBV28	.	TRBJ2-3	TGTGCCAGCAGTCCCCGGGGGTCAGATACGCAGTATTTT	CASSPRGSDTQYF
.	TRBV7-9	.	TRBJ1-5	TGTGCCAGCAGCTTCGGGGATCAGCCCCAGCATTTT	CASSFGDQPQHF
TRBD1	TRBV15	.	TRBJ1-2	TGTGCCACCAGCGAACCGGGACAGGGCCTCGGCTACACCTTC	CATSEPGQGLGYTF
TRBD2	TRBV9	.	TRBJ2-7	TGTGCCAGCAGCGTCGGGACTACCAACTACGAGCAGTACTTC	CASSVGTTNYEQYF
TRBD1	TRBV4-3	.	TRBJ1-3	TGCGCCAGCAGCCATCAAATTGACAGGGGCCTCTCTGGAAACACCATATATTTT	CASSHQIDRGLSGNTIYF
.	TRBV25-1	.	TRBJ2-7	TGTGCCAGCAGTGTCTCGAGGAGCTCCTACGAGCAGTACTTC	CASSVSRSSYEQYF
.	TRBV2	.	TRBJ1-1	TGTGCCAGCAGTGAGTCCCGTGGAGCTTTCTTT	CASSESRGAFF
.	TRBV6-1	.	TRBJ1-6	TGTGCCAGCAGTGAAGCTAACCCACTGCTCTCTTCACCCCTCCACTTT	CASSEANPLLSSPLHF
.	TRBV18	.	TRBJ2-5	TGTGCCAGCTCACCACGGGGCAGTCCCGGGGAGACCCAGTACTTC	CASSPRGSPGETQYF
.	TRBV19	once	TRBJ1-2	TGTGCCAGTAGTCGGGGCAGGGATAACTATGGCTACACCTTC	CASSRGRDNYGYTF
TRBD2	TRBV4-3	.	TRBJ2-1	TGCGCCAGCAGCCAGGCGGGAGAGGCCTACAATGAGCAGTTCTTC	CASSQAGEAYNEQFF
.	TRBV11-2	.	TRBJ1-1	TGTGCCAGCAGTTTAGCAAGGGGGACTGAAGCTTTCTTT	CASSLARGTEAFF
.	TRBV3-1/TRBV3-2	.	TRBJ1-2	TGTGCCAGCAGCTACCGGGGGGCCCAGAGGTCTGGCTACACCTTC	CASSYRGAQRSGYTF
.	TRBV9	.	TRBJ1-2	TGTGCCAGCAGCGTGGGAAGGGGGGGCCGGAATGGCTACACCTTC	CASSVGRGGRNGYTF
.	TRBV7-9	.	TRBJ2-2	TGTGCCAGCATCGGTTGGAACACCGGGGAGCTGTTTTTT	CASIGWNTGELFF
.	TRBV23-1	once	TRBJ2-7	TGCGCCAGCAGTCAAGTTTGGGAGGACGGACTCTACGAGCAGTACTTC	CASSQVWEDGLYEQYF
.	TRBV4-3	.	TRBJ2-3	TGCGCCAGCAGCCAAGATGCGACAGATACGCAGTATTTT	CASSQDATDTQYF
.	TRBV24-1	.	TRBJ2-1	TGTGCCACCAGTGATTTCAACGAAATGGAGCAGTTCTTC	CATSDFNEMEQFF
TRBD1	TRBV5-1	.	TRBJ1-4	TGCGCCAGCAGCTGGGGGAGACAGGGGGCAAACGAAAAACTGTTTTTT	CASSWGRQGANEKLFF
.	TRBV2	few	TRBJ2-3	TGTGCCAGCAGCCCTCCATTCACAGATACGCAGTATTTT	CASSPPFTDTQYF
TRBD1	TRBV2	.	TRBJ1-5	TGTGCCAGCACCGGGACAGGGGGTCGTCAGCCCCAGCATTTT	CASTGTGGRQPQHF
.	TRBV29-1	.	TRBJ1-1	TGCAGCGTTGAACCAACGGGGGTTCCTGAAGCTTTCTTT	CSVEPTGVPEAFF
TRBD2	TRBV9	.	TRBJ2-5	TGTGCCAGCAGCGCGAGAGGTACTAGCGGTGCCGCCCAAGAGACCCAGTACTTC	CASSARGTSGAAQETQYF
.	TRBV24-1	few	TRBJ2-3	TGTGCCACCAGTGATTTTTACGGAGCCGGGGATACGCAGTATTTT	CATSDFYGAGDTQYF
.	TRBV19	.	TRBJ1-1	TGTGCCAGTAGTAGACAGGTTCTGAACACTGAAGCTTTCTTT	CASSRQVLNTEAFF